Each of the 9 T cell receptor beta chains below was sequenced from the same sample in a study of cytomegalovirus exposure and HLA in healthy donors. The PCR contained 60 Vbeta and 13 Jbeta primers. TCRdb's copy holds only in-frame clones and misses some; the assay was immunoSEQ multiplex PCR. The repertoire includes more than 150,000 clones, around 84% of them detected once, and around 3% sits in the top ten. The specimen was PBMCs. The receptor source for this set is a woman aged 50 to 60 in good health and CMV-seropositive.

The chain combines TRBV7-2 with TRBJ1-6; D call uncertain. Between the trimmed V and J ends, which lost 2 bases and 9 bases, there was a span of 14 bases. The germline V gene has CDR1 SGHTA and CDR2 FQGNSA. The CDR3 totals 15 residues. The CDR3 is CASSLLGSSSSPLHF. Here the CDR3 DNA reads TGTGCCAGCAGCTTATTGGGCAGCTCGAGTTCACCCCTCCACTTT.

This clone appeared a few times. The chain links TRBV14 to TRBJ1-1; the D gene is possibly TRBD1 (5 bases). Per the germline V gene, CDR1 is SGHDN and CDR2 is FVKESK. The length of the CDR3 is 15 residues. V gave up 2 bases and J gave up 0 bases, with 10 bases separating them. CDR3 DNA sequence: TGTGCCAGCAGCCAACGCAGGGATTTGAACACTGAAGCTTTCTTT. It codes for CASSQRRDLNTEAFF.

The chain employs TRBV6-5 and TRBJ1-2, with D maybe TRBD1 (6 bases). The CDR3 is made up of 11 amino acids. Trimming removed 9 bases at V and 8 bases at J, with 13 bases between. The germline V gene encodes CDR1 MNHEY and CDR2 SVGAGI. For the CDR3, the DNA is TGTGCCAGTATCTTCAGGGGCGGCTACACCTTC. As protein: CASIFRGGYTF.

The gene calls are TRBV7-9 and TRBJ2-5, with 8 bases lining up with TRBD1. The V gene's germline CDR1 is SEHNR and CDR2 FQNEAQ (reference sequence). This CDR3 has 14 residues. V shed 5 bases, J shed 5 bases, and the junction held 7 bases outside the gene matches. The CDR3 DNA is TGTGCCAGCAGCCGGGACAGGTCGACGGAGACCCAGTACTTC. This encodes CASSRDRSTETQYF.

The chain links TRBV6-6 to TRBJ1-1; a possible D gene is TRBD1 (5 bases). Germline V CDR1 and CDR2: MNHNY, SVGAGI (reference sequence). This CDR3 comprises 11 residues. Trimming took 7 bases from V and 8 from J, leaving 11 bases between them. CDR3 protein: CASTNRLEAFF. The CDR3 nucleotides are TGTGCCAGCACTAACAGGTTAGAAGCTTTCTTT.

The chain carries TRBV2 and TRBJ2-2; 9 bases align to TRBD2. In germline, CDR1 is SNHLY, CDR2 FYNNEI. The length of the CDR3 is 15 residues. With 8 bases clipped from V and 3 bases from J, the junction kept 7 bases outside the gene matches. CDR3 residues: CASSAQRGDTGELFF. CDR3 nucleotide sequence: TGTGCCAGCTCTGCCCAGCGGGGGGACACCGGGGAGCTGTTTTTT.

The CDR3 sequence: CASSAPGGLGYGYTF. Here the CDR3 DNA reads TGTGCCAGCAGTGCACCAGGGGGCTTAGGATATGGCTACACCTTC. V and J are TRBV25-1 and TRBJ1-2; 8 positions match TRBD1. V was clipped by 4 bases and J by 5 bases; unmatched bases: 9. CDR1 is MGHDK, CDR2 SYGVNS, per germline. The CDR3 spans 15 residues.

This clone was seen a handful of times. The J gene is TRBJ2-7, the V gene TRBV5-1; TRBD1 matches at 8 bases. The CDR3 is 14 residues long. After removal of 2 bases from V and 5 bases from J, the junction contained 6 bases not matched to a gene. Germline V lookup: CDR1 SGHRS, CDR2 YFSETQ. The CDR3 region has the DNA TGCGCCAGCAGCTTCAACAGGGGGGAAGACGAGCAGTACTTC. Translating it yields CASSFNRGEDEQYF.

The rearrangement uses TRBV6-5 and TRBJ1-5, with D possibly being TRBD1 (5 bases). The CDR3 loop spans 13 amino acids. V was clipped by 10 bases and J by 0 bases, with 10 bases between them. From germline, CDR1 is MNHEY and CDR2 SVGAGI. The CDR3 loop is CATRQYSNQPQHF. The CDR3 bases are TGTGCCACGCGACAGTATAGCAATCAGCCCCAGCATTTT.